This T cell receptor beta chain was observed in a study of technical replicates of blood from a few donors. The assay was immunoSEQ multiplex PCR, and TCRdb's table has in-frame clones only and misses some. Seen here are 85,000 to 100,000 clones, more than 90% observed once, and the top ten hold less than 0.25%. Trimming cost V 4 bases and J 5 bases; bases outside gene matches: 4. The germline V gene has CDR1 SNHLY and CDR2 FYNNEI. The CDR3 sequence is 14 residues long. The source of this sequence is a human donor in good health. This chain uses TRBV2 with TRBJ2-2, with 7 bases lining up with TRBD2. Sequencing was carried out using T cells isolated from PBMCs. CDR3 residues: CASSGVGGTGELFF. In nucleotides, the CDR3 is TGTGCCAGCAGTGGGGTGGGAGGGACCGGGGAGCTGTTTTTT.